What follows is one TCR beta chain and its context. Its antigen is still unknown. Libraries were prepared by immunoSEQ multiplex PCR; TCRdb keeps only in-frame clonotypes and omits some of them. Altogether fewer than 400,000 clones are present, 70% to 90% being singletons, with the ten largest covering 1.5% to 2%. This sample is part of a study of Ad26.COV2.S vaccination and SARS-CoV-2 variants. Study at large: Enrollment placed the donor in the COV1001 Ad26.COV2.S trial arm. In the study, Ad26.COV2.S was injected intramuscularly once, or twice 56 days apart. Whole-study results and caveats: Placebo recipients had lower spike-specific TCR breadth than vaccine recipients.

The germline gives CDR1 LGHNA, CDR2 YSLEER. Trimming cost V 1 base and J 1 base; bases outside gene matches: 2. The CDR3 runs 15 residues. Treatment meaning: around 19 received Ad26.COV2.S at low or high dose, single or two shots; about 5 received placebo; per-sample allocation not given. After the first vaccine or placebo injection, samples were drawn on day 63. A Boston donor was an adult aged 18-55 years. The sequence derives from a person between 18 and 65 years old who received the Ad26.COV2.S COVID-19 vaccine or a placebo. The rearrangement joins TRBV4-3 to TRBJ2-3; 7 nucleotides align to TRBD2. Sequenced here: peripheral blood, sampled in a trial of Ad26.COV2.S vaccine versus placebo. CDR3 sequence reads: CASSQVTSGTDTQYF. The DNA of the CDR3 is TGCGCCAGCAGCCAAGTAACTAGCGGCACAGATACGCAGTATTTT.